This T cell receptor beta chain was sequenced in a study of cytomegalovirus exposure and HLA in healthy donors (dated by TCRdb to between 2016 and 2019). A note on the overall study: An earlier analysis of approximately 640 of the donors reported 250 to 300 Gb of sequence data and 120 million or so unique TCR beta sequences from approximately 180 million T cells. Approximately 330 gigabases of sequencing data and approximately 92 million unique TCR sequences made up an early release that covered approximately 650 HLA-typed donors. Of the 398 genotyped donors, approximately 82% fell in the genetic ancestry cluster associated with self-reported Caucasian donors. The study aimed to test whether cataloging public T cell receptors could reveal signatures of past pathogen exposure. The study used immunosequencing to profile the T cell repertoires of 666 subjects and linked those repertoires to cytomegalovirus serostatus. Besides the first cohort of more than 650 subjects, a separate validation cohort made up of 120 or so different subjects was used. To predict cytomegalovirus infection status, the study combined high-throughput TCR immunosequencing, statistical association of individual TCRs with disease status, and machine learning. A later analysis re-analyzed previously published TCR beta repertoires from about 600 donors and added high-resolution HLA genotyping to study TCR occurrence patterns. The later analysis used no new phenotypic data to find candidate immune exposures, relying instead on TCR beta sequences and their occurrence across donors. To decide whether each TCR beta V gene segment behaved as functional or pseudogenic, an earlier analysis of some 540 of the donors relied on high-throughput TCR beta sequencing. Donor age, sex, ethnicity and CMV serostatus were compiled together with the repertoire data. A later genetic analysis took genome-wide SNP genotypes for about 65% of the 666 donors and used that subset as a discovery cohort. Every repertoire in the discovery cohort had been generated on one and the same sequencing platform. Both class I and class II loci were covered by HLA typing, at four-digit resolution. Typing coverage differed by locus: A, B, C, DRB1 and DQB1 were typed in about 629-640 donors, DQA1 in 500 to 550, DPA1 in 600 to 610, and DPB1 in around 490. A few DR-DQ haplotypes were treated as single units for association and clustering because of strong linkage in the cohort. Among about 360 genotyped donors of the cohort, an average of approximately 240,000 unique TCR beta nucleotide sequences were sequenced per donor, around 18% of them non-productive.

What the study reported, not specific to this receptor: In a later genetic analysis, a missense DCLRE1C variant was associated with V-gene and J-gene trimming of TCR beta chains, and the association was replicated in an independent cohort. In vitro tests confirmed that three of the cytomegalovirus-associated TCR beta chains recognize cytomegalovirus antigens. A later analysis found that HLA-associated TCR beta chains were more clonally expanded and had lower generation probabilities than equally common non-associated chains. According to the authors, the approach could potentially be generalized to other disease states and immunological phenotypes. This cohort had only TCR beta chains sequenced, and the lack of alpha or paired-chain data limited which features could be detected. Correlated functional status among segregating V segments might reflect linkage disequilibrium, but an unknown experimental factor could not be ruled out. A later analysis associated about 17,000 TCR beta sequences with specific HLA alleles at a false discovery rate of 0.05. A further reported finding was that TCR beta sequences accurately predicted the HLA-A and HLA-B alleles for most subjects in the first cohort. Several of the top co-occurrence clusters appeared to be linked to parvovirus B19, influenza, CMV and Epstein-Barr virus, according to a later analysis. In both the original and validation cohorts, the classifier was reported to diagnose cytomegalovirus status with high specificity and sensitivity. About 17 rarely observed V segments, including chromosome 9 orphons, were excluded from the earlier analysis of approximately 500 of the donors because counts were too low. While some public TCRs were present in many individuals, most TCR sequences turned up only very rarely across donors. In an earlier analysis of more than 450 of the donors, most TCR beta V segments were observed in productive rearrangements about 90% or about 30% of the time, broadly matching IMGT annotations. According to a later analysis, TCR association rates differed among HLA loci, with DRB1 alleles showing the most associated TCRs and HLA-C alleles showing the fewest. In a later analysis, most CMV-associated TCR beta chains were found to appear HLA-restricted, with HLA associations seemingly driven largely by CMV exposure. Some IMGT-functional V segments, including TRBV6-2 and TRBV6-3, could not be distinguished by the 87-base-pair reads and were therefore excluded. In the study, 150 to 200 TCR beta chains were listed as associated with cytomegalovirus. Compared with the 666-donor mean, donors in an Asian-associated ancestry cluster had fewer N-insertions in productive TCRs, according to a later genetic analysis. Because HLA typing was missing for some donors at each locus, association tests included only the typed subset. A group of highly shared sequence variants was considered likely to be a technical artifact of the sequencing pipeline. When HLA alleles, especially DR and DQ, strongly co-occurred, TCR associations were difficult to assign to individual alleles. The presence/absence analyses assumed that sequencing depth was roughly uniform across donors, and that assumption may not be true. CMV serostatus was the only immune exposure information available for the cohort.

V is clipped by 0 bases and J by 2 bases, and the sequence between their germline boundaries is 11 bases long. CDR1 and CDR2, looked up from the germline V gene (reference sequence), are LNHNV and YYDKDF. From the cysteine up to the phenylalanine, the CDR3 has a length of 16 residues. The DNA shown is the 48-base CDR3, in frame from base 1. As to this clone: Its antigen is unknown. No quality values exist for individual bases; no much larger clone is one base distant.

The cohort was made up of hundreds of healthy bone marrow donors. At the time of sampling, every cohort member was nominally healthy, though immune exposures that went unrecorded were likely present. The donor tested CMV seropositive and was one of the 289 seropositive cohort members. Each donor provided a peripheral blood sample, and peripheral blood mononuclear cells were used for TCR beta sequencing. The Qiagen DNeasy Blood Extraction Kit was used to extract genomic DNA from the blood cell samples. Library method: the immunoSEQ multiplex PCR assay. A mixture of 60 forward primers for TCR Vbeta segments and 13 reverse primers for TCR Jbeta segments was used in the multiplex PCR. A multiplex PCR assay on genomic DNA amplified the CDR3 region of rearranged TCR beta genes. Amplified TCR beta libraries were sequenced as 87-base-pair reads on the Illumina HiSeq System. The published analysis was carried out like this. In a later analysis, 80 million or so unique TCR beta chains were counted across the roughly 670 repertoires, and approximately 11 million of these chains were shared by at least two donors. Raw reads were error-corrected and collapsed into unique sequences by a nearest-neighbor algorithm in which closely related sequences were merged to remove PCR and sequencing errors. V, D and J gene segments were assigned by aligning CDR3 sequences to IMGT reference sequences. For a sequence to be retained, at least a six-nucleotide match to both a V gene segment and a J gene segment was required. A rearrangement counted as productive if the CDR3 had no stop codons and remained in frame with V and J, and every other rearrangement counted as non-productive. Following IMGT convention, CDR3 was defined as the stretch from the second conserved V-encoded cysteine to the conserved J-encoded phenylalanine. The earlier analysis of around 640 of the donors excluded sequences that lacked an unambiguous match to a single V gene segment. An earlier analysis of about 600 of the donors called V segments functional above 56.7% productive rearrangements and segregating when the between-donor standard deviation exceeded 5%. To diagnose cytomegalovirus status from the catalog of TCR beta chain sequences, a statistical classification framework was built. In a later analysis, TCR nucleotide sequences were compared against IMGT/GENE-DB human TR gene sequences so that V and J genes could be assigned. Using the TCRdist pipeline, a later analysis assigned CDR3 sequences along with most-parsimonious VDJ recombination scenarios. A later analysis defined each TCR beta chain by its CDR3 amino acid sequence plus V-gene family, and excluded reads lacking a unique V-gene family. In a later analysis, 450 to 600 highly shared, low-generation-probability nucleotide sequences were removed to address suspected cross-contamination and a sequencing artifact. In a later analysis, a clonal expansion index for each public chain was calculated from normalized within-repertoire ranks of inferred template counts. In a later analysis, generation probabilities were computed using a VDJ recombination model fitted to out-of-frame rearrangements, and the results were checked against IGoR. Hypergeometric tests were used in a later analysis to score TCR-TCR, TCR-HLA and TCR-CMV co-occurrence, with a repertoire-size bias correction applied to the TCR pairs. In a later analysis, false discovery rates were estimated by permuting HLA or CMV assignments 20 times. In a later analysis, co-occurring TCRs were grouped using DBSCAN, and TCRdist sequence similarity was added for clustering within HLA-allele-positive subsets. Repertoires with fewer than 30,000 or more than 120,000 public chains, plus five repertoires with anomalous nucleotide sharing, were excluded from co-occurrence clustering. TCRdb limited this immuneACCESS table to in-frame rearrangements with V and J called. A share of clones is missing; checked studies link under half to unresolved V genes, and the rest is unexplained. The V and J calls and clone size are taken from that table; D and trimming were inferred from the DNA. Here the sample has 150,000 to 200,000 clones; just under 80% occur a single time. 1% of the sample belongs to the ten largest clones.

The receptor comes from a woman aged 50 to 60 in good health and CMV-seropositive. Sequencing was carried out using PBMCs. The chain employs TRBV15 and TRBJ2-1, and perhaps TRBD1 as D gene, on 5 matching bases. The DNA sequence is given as TGTGCCACCAGCAGAGATAGACAGACGGCCTACAATGAGCAGTTCTTC. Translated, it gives CATSRDRQTAYNEQFF.